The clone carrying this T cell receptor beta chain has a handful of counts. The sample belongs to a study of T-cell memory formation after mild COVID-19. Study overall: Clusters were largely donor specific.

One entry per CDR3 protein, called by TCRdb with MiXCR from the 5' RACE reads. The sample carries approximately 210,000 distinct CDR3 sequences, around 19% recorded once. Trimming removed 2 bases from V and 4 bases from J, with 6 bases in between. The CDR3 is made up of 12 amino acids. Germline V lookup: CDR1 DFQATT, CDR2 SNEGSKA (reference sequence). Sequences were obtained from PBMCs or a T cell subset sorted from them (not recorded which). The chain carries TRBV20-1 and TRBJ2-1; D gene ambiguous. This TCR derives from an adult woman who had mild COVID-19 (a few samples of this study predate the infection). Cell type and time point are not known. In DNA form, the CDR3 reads TGCAGTGCTAGATACCCTTACAATGAGCAGTTCTTC. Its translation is CSARYPYNEQFF.